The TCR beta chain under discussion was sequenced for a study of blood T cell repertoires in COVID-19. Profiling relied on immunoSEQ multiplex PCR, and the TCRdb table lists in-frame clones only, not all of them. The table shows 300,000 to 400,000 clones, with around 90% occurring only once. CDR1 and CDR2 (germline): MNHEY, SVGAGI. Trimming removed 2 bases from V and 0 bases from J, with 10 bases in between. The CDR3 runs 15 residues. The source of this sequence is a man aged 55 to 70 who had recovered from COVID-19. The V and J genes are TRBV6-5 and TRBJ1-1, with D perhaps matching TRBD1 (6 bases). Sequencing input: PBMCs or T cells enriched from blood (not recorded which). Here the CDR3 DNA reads TGTGCCAGCAGTTACCAGGGGAACATGAACACTGAAGCTTTCTTT. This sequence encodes CASSYQGNMNTEAFF.